This note documents a single T cell receptor beta chain sequence. Its antigen is not identified. At one end the junction does not follow the germline gene, possibly because of a read error. A constant-region primer served to make TCR beta cDNA from approximately 490 ng total RNA. What produced the TCR beta libraries was three nested multiplex PCR rounds using slightly modified ARM-PCR. Both of the initial two PCR rounds ran for around 9 cycles and employed TRBV1-TRBV30 forward primers alongside a C-beta reverse primer. TCRdb reprocessed the multiplex PCR reads via MiXCR and lists one record per CDR3 protein. The sample has about 310,000 distinct CDR3 sequences, approximately 54% seen once. Germline DNA was also extracted, while the blood RNA originated from unsorted whole blood. They drew approximately 4.3 milliliters of peripheral blood before surgery. This entry comes from a study of tumor-infiltrating lymphocytes in primary liver carcinoma. Study-level background: Tumor stage was T1-T3 N0M0, and tumor size was roughly 4.2 to 11 cm across. Samples had roughly 3.65 to 7.13 million productive TCRbeta reads, comparable between tissue types.

The CDR3 runs 14 residues. General observations from the study: Reduced overlap was seen in tumor-adjacent and tumor-blood pairs versus tumor region pairs.

The J gene is TRBJ2-5, the V gene TRBV12-3 or TRBV12-4, with D tentatively TRBD1 (5 bases). The sequencing sample was made of peripheral blood. The source is a woman in her 30s with primary liver carcinoma and hepatitis B virus infection. The CDR3 is CTSSFVTGAETQYF. The CDR3 DNA reads as TGTACCAGCAGCTTCGTTACAGGAGCCGAGACCCAGTACTTC.